Shown below are 20 T cell receptor beta chains from a single sample sequenced in a study of blood T cells in healthy people across ages. For the second PCR, which ran for about 6 to 11 cycles, a sample-barcoded 5' primer and a J-beta primer mix were used. TCRdb reanalysed the 5' RACE reads using MiXCR and keeps one entry per CDR3 protein. Among hundreds of thousands of distinct CDR3 sequences listed, roughly 48% were seen once. Material for sequencing was blood. The receptors derive from a man aged 30 to 39 in good health.

The chain links TRBV9 to TRBJ1-2, with 11 bases identical to TRBD1. This CDR3 has 13 residues. Per germline, CDR1 SGDLS and CDR2 YYNGEE. V shed 3 bases and J 8 bases; nucleotides not matched to a gene: 3. The CDR3 region has the DNA TGTGCCAGCAGCGCGGGGACAGGGGGGGGCTACACCTTC. It codes for CASSAGTGGGYTF.

This clonotype was seen more than once but under ten times. The chain has TRBV7-2 and TRBJ2-7; D is unresolved. Trimming took off 3 bases at V and 0 bases at J, with 6 bases between the two ends. The germline V gene has CDR1 SGHTA and CDR2 FQGNSA. This CDR3 has 13 residues. CDR3 residues: CASSFQSSYEQYF. CDR3 nucleotides: TGTGCCAGCAGCTTCCAAAGCTCCTACGAGCAGTACTTC.

The V call is TRBV7-9, the J call TRBJ2-5; possible D gene TRBD1, 6 bases. Between the trimmed V and J ends, which lost 5 bases and 1 base, there was a span of 11 bases. The CDR3 runs 14 residues. CDR1 and CDR2 (germline): SEHNR, FQNEAQ (reference sequence). This chain's CDR3 is CASSADRFQETQYF. The CDR3 DNA is TGTGCCAGCAGCGCAGACAGGTTCCAAGAGACCCAGTACTTC.

This sequence joins TRBV25-1 and TRBJ2-3; 8 bases agree with TRBD2. From germline, CDR1 is MGHDK and CDR2 SYGVNS. This CDR3 comprises 16 residues. The junction had 5 bases not matched to a gene; V was cut back by 1 base and J by 2 bases. The CDR3 DNA is TGTGCCAGCAGTGAATTTCAGCGGGGGACCACAGATACGCAGTATTTT. It encodes CASSEFQRGTTDTQYF.

This clonotype has only a few counts. The V gene is TRBV9, the J gene TRBJ2-7; D perhaps matches TRBD2 (6 bases). Between the trimmed V and J ends, which lost 0 bases and 3 bases, there was a span of 10 bases. The CDR3 runs 14 residues. Germline V gene lookup returns CDR1 SGDLS and CDR2 YYNGEE. CDR3 amino acids: CASSVDLGGYEQYF. For the CDR3, the DNA is TGTGCCAGCAGCGTAGACCTGGGAGGCTACGAGCAGTACTTC.

V gene TRBV20-1 combines with J gene TRBJ1-2; weak D call: TRBD1 (6 bases). The CDR3 runs 11 residues. The V end was cut by 3 bases, the J end by 7 bases, with 9 bases between. Per germline, CDR1 DFQATT and CDR2 SNEGSKA (reference sequence). CDR3 residues: CSASTGTGYTF. DNA of the CDR3: TGCAGTGCTAGTACAGGGACTGGCTACACCTTC.

The chain is built from TRBV4-1 and TRBJ1-1; no reliable D call. Per germline, CDR1 MGHRA and CDR2 YSYEKL. The length of the CDR3 is 15 residues. Trimming took off 1 base at V and 11 bases at J, with 20 bases between the two ends. The CDR3, as DNA: TGCGCCAGCAGCCAAGCGACGCTTTACGGGAGTCAGGCTTTCTTT. Protein product: CASSQATLYGSQAFF.

The CDR3 DNA reads TGTGCCAGCAGTTCGAGGGGGGGGAACACAGATACGCAGTATTTT. It specifies CASSSRGGNTDTQYF. The chain links TRBV27 to TRBJ2-3; possible D gene TRBD2, 7 bases. With 4 bases removed from V and 2 bases from J, the gap between germline ends came to 13 bases. The CDR3 contains 15 residues. The V gene's germline CDR1 is MNHEY and CDR2 SMNVEV (reference sequence).

This clonotype was counted only a few times. The rearrangement joins TRBV2 to TRBJ2-1, with D possibly matching TRBD1 (5 bases). V was shortened by 8 bases and J by 5 bases, with 16 bases between the two germline ends. Germline V gene lookup returns CDR1 SNHLY and CDR2 FYNNEI. CDR3 length: 14 amino acids. The CDR3 sequence is CASEPRSGNNEQFF. The CDR3 DNA reads TGTGCCAGCGAACCCCGCTCAGGGAACAATGAGCAGTTCTTC. The full variable domain, its missing parts supplied by reference TRBV2 and TRBJ2-1, is EPEVTQTPSHQVTQMGQEVILRCVPISNHLYFYWYRQILGQKVEFLVSFYNNEISEKSEIFDDQFSVERPDGSNFTLKIRSTKLEDSAMYFCASEPRSGNNEQFFGPGTRLTVL.

As regards this clonotype: This clone may be a read error of a much larger clone one base away. This chain joins TRBV29-1 and TRBJ2-5; no clear D. V lost 2 bases to trimming and J lost 11 bases, with 24 bases between them. This CDR3 is 15 amino acids long. Looked up from germline, CDR1 is SQVTM and CDR2 is ANQGSEA. CDR3 amino acids: CSVELIGYQYNEQYF. The CDR3 DNA follows: TGCAGCGTTGAATTAATTGGGTACCAATACAATGAGCAGTACTTC.

This clonotype was seen only once. The chain carries TRBV5-1 and TRBJ1-1; D is unclear. CDR3 size: 14 residues. Looked up from germline, CDR1 is SGHRS and CDR2 is YFSETQ. Between the trimmed V and J ends, which lost 0 bases and 3 bases, there was a span of 9 bases. CDR3 coding DNA: TGCGCCAGCAGCTTGGAACGGGGTGACACTGAAGCTTTCTTT. Residues: CASSLERGDTEAFF. The variable domain in full, completed from reference TRBV5-1 and TRBJ1-1, reads KAGVTQTPRYLIKTRGQQVTLSCSPISGHRSVSWYQQTPGQGLQFLFEYFSETQRNKGNFPGRFSGRQFSNSRSEMNVSTLELGDSALYLCASSLERGDTEAFFGQGTRLTVV.

This sequence joins TRBV3-1 and TRBJ2-5, with a weak D call TRBD1 (6 bases). The last part of the DNA fits TRBJ2-7 better; the J call may be wrong. Looked up from germline, CDR1 is LGHDT and CDR2 is YNNKEL (reference sequence). This CDR3 has 16 amino acids. CDR3 in DNA: TGTGCCAGCAGCCAAGTTACGGGTGGGGGCGAATCCGAGCAGTACTTC. It translates to CASSQVTGGGESEQYF.

The genes are TRBV29-1 and TRBJ1-2; the D gene is possibly TRBD1 (5 bases). Deletions cut 0 bases from V and 11 bases from J, with 16 bases between. Germline V CDR1 and CDR2: SQVTM, ANQGSEA. This CDR3 region has 13 residues. This CDR3 is CSVEDGVTGGYTF. The CDR3 nucleotides are TGCAGCGTTGAAGATGGGGTCACAGGAGGTTACACCTTC. Full variable domain (rest looked up from reference TRBV29-1 and TRBJ1-2): SAVISQKPSRDICQRGTSLTIQCQVDSQVTMMFWYRQQPGQSLTLIATANQGSEATYESGFVIDKFPISRPNLTFSTLTVSNMSPEDSSIYLCSVEDGVTGGYTFGSGTRLTVV.

CDR3 DNA sequence: TGTGCCAGCAGTTACTCGGCCGGGGTGGCCTCACCCCTCCACTTT. Protein product: CASSYSAGVASPLHF. The rearrangement joins TRBV6-2 or TRBV6-3 to TRBJ1-6; the D is unclear. Trimming removed 0 bases from V and 10 bases from J, with 13 bases in between. CDR3 length equals 15 residues. From germline, CDR1 is MNHEY and CDR2 SVGEGT.

The chain combines TRBV6-2 or TRBV6-3 with TRBJ2-1, with D tentatively TRBD2 (5 bases). This CDR3 contains 16 residues. The V gene's germline CDR1 is MNHEY and CDR2 SVGEGT. The V end lost 0 bases, the J end lost 4 bases, and 13 bases lay between the germline ends. The DNA for the CDR3 is TGTGCCAGCAGTTACTCCACGACCAGCGGTTACAATGAGCAGTTCTTC. Residues: CASSYSTTSGYNEQFF.

This chain connects TRBV29-1 to TRBJ1-2; 9 bases match TRBD1. Germline V CDR1 and CDR2: SQVTM, ANQGSEA. J gave up 4 bases and V 4 bases, and 7 bases lay outside the gene matches. This CDR3 has 14 amino acids. The CDR3 loop is CSVVMDRGAYGYTF. CDR3 nucleotides: TGCAGCGTTGTCATGGACAGGGGTGCCTATGGCTACACCTTC.

The rearrangement links TRBV12-3 or TRBV12-4 to TRBJ1-1; D not certain. V lost 6 bases to trimming and J lost 4 bases, with 15 bases between them. This CDR3 has 14 residues. CDR3: CASRETPAGTEAFF. CDR3 DNA sequence: TGTGCCAGCAGAGAGACACCCGCAGGCACTGAAGCTTTCTTT.

This clonotype was seen only a few times. The chain has TRBV20-1 and TRBJ2-3; 12 nucleotides line up with TRBD2. The J segment lost 4 bases and the V segment lost 3 bases, leaving 8 bases of the junction unmatched. The germline V gene has CDR1 DFQATT and CDR2 SNEGSKA (reference sequence). The CDR3 sequence is 16 residues long. The CDR3 DNA is TGCAGTGCTAGGTCTAGCGGGGGGGCCGGGGCAGATACGCAGTATTTT. Translation gives CSARSSGGAGADTQYF.

This clonotype was seen more than once but under ten times. The chain employs TRBV24-1 and TRBJ2-1, with TRBD1 matching over 7 bases. CDR1 is KGHDR and CDR2 is SFDVKD in the germline V gene. V shed 9 bases and J 7 bases; nucleotides not matched to a gene: 11. This CDR3 region has 14 residues. The CDR3 spells CATHRGIIGNEQFF. The CDR3 nucleotides are TGTGCCACCCACAGGGGAATTATAGGGAATGAGCAGTTCTTC.

V usage is TRBV7-3 and J usage is TRBJ2-3, with D tentatively TRBD2 (7 bases). The germline V gene has CDR1 SGHTA and CDR2 FQGTGA. The CDR3 runs 15 residues. The V end was cut by 4 bases, the J end by 5 bases, with 16 bases between. The CDR3: CASSSLRGGRDTQYF. In DNA form, the CDR3 reads TGTGCCAGCAGCTCTCTTAGGGGGGGGAGAGATACGCAGTATTTT. Full variable domain (rest looked up from reference TRBV7-3 and TRBJ2-3): GAGVSQTPSNKVTEKGKYVELRCDPISGHTALYWYRQSLGQGPEFLIYFQGTGAADDSGLPNDRFFAVRPEGSVSTLKIQRTERGDSAVYLCASSSLRGGRDTQYFGPGTRLTVL.